Shown below are 28 T cell receptor beta chains from a single sample sequenced in a study of blood T cell repertoires in COVID-19. The data were produced by immunoSEQ multiplex PCR, yet TCRdb's version contains in-frame clones alone and is incomplete. The table lists about 140,000 clones, roughly 85% of them singletons. Sequenced: PBMCs or T cells enriched from blood (not recorded which). Receptors originate from a woman aged 45-65 years who had recovered from COVID-19.

The chain is built from TRBV3-1 (or the pseudogene TRBV3-2) and TRBJ2-2; tentative D call: TRBD2 (6 bases). Trimming stripped 2 bases from V and 4 bases from J, with 14 bases between. In germline, CDR1 is LGHDT, CDR2 YNNKEL (reference sequence). This CDR3 contains 16 residues. The CDR3, as DNA: TGTGCCAGCAGCCAAAAAAAACTAGCTGGCACCGGGGAGCTGTTTTTT. It encodes CASSQKKLAGTGELFF.

This sequence joins TRBV18 and TRBJ2-5; D is possibly TRBD2 (6 bases). V lost 3 bases to trimming and J lost 3 bases, with 20 bases between them. The CDR3 totals 17 residues. Germline-derived CDR1 and CDR2 are KGHSH and LQKENI. In nucleotides, the CDR3 is TGTGCCAGCTCACCCCAAGTTCCGGGAGCTCCCAAAGAGACCCAGTACTTC. This encodes CASSPQVPGAPKETQYF.

The chain joins TRBV25-1 to TRBJ1-4, with D perhaps matching TRBD1 (6 bases). The CDR3 length is 16 residues. The germline V gene encodes CDR1 MGHDK and CDR2 SYGVNS. V lost 1 base to trimming and J lost 5 bases, with 14 bases between them. The CDR3 DNA reads TGTGCCAGCAGTGAATCCAGGGGATCAGGAAATGAAAAACTGTTTTTT. It yields the protein CASSESRGSGNEKLFF.

This chain uses TRBV28 with TRBJ1-5; 7 bases agree with TRBD1. V lost 3 bases to trimming and J lost 7 bases; unmatched junction nucleotides: 6. The CDR3 sequence is 14 residues long. Germline-derived CDR1 and CDR2 are MDHEN and SYDVKM. CDR3 protein: CASSLAGGLQPQHF. CDR3 sequence (DNA): TGTGCCAGCAGTTTGGCAGGGGGGCTGCAGCCCCAGCATTTT.

The chain links TRBV14 to TRBJ2-7; D call uncertain. The germline V and J ends were trimmed by 3 bases and 2 bases, with 11 bases remaining between them. The CDR3 is 14 amino acids. Germline V CDR1 and CDR2: SGHDN, FVKESK. The CDR3 DNA reads as TGTGCCAGCAGCCAGTTAGGAGCCGCCTACGAGCAGTACTTC. It codes for CASSQLGAAYEQYF.

J is TRBJ2-1 and V is TRBV5-1; 10 bases are a match to TRBD2. Germline CDR1 is SGHRS and CDR2 is YFSETQ. Losses at the gene ends were 1 base for V and 5 bases for J; bases not matched to a gene: 3. There are 15 residues in the CDR3. CDR3 DNA: TGCGCCAGCAGCTTGTCAGCGGGGGGGCACAATGAGCAGTTCTTC. It codes for CASSLSAGGHNEQFF.

The CDR3 DNA reads as TGCGCCAGCAGCTTCAGGACAGGGGAAGGAAACACCATATATTTT. Its translation: CASSFRTGEGNTIYF. V and J are TRBV5-1 and TRBJ1-3; TRBD1 aligns across 9 bases. Germline loops: CDR1 SGHRS, CDR2 YFSETQ. CDR3 length: 15 residues. The ends lost 2 bases at V and 4 bases at J; junction bases unmatched: 4.

This clone occurred a few times. The chain uses TRBV3-1 (or the pseudogene TRBV3-2) and TRBJ2-1; tentatively, D is TRBD2 (5 bases). V shed 1 base and J shed 1 base, with 8 bases lying between them. The CDR3 covers 15 residues. CDR1 is LGHDT and CDR2 is YNNKEL in the germline V gene (reference sequence). CDR3 amino acids: CASSQGGSSYNEQFF. Here the CDR3 DNA reads TGTGCCAGCAGCCAAGGTGGGAGTTCCTACAATGAGCAGTTCTTC.

The chain combines TRBV7-8 with TRBJ2-5; TRBD1 matches 8 bases. CDR3 size: 15 residues. V lost 0 bases to trimming and J lost 5 bases; unmatched junction nucleotides: 5. CDR1 is SGHVS, CDR2 FQNEAQ, per germline. CDR3 DNA: TGTGCCAGCAGCTTAGCGCTCACAGGGGGGGAGACCCAGTACTTC. It specifies CASSLALTGGETQYF.

This clone was observed a handful of times. The V and J genes are TRBV5-1 and TRBJ2-1; the match to TRBD2 covers 16 bases. The CDR3 contains 17 residues. Germline CDR1 and CDR2: SGHRS and YFSETQ. V shed 4 bases and J 5 bases; nucleotides not matched to a gene: 6. The CDR3 DNA follows: TGCGCCAGCAGCACGGGACTAGCGGGGGGGCCCGACAATGAGCAGTTCTTC. The encoded protein is CASSTGLAGGPDNEQFF.

The chain links TRBV6-5 to TRBJ1-4; 8 bases are shared with TRBD1. There are 13 residues in the CDR3. Germline lookup yields CDR1 MNHEY and CDR2 SVGAGI. The junction had 1 base not matched to a gene; V was cut back by 5 bases and J by 5 bases. CDR3 residues: CASSTGGNEKLFF. The CDR3 region has the DNA TGTGCCAGCAGTACAGGGGGGAATGAAAAACTGTTTTTT.

The chain uses TRBV19 and TRBJ1-1; possible D gene TRBD1, 5 bases. The V gene lost 1 base and the J gene lost 5 bases, with 11 bases spanning the gap. This CDR3 spans 14 amino acids. From germline, CDR1 is LNHDA and CDR2 SQIVND (reference sequence). Written as DNA, the CDR3 is TGTGCCAGTAGTATAGTTAGTAGGGGTACTGAAGCTTTCTTT. This encodes CASSIVSRGTEAFF.

The chain uses TRBV11-1 and TRBJ2-7; 9 nucleotides line up with TRBD2. Trimming took 3 bases from V and 3 from J; bases not matched to a gene: 9. Germline V gene data show CDR1 as SGHAT and CDR2 as FQDESV (reference sequence). The length of the CDR3 is 16 residues. The DNA for the CDR3 is TGTGCCAGCAGCTTTGGTAGCGGGGGTGGTATCTACGAGCAGTACTTC. This sequence encodes CASSFGSGGGIYEQYF. The entire variable domain, with the rest obtained from reference TRBV11-1 and TRBJ2-7, is as follows: EAEVAQSPRYKITEKSQAVAFWCDPISGHATLYWYRQILGQGPELLVQFQDESVVDDSQLPKDRFSAERLKGVDSTLKIQPAELGDSAMYLCASSFGSGGGIYEQYFGPGTRLTVT.

This clone was seen only once. The chain couples TRBV6-2 or TRBV6-3 to TRBJ2-1; D unresolved. Trimming left V 6 bases short and J 9 bases short, with 9 bases between. The CDR3 extends over 11 amino acids. Germline V gene lookup returns CDR1 MNHEY and CDR2 SVGEGT. CDR3 DNA sequence: TGTGCCAGCAGCTCCTTCGGTGAGCAGTTCTTC. Protein: CASSSFGEQFF.

This clone was found a few times. The chain uses TRBV7-9 and TRBJ1-5, with D maybe TRBD1 (5 bases). Trimming left V 2 bases short and J 2 bases short, with 10 bases between. This CDR3 has 15 residues. Germline V gene lookup returns CDR1 SEHNR and CDR2 FQNEAQ (reference sequence). As DNA, the CDR3 is TGTGCCAGCAGCTTAAAAGGGGCCGGCAATCAGCCCCAGCATTTT. Translation gives CASSLKGAGNQPQHF.

This clone was observed once. This chain connects TRBV5-1 to TRBJ1-4; D may be TRBD1 (5 bases). V was clipped by 2 bases and J by 3 bases, with 14 bases between them. Germline V CDR1 and CDR2: SGHRS, YFSETQ. This CDR3 spans 16 amino acids. The CDR3: CASSLMGRLANEKLFF. In DNA, the CDR3 is TGCGCCAGCAGCTTAATGGGGCGATTGGCTAATGAAAAACTGTTTTTT.

This clone was observed a few times. The V and J genes are TRBV3-1 (or the pseudogene TRBV3-2) and TRBJ1-1; 9 bases align to TRBD1. The germline gives CDR1 LGHDT, CDR2 YNNKEL (reference sequence). The CDR3 is made up of 17 amino acids. V shed 1 base and J 0 bases; nucleotides not matched to a gene: 6. The chain's CDR3 is CASSQVGTGSLNTEAFF. DNA of the CDR3: TGTGCCAGCAGCCAAGTCGGGACAGGGAGCTTGAACACTGAAGCTTTCTTT.

V and J are TRBV19 and TRBJ2-4, with 9 positions matching TRBD1. The V gene's germline CDR1 is LNHDA and CDR2 SQIVND (reference sequence). The CDR3 is made up of 15 amino acids. V shed 7 bases and J 7 bases; nucleotides not matched to a gene: 11. DNA for the CDR3: TGTGCCAGTACAACAGGGGGCCCTCCGAGGAACATTCAGTACTTC. Translated, it gives CASTTGGPPRNIQYF.

J is TRBJ2-1 and V is TRBV10-1, with TRBD2 matching 7 bases. V was clipped by 4 bases and J by 1 base; unmatched bases: 7. The germline CDR1 and CDR2 sequences are WNHNN and SYGVQD (reference sequence). The CDR3 has 16 amino acids. CDR3 bases: TGCGCCAGCAGTGGCTTCTCTAGCGGATCCTACAATGAGCAGTTCTTC. This sequence encodes CASSGFSSGSYNEQFF.

This clone was picked up a small number of times. The chain couples TRBV2 to TRBJ1-2; TRBD1 matches at 8 bases. CDR1 and CDR2 from the germline V gene are SNHLY and FYNNEI. V was pared by 4 bases and J by 4 bases, with 11 bases of the junction left unmatched. The CDR3 spans 16 residues. The CDR3 spells CASSGQGAVLGYGYTF. CDR3 sequence (DNA): TGTGCCAGCAGTGGGCAGGGGGCTGTTCTGGGCTATGGCTACACCTTC.

The count of this clone is one. The chain links TRBV30 to TRBJ1-2, with D perhaps TRBD1 (5 bases). The CDR3 spans 13 residues. Germline V gene sequence: CDR1 GTSNPN, CDR2 SVGIG (reference sequence). V was clipped by 4 bases and J by 0 bases, with 9 bases between them. CDR3 loop: CAWMVGPNYGYTF. For the CDR3, the DNA is TGTGCCTGGATGGTGGGGCCTAACTATGGCTACACCTTC.

The chain combines TRBV2 with TRBJ2-7, with D unresolved. V dropped 4 bases and J dropped 1 base, with 8 bases sitting between them. The CDR3 runs to 13 residues. Germline lookup yields CDR1 SNHLY and CDR2 FYNNEI. CDR3 sequence (DNA): TGTGCCAGCAGTGCCTGGCAATCCTACGAGCAGTACTTC. Its protein is CASSAWQSYEQYF.

The chain is built from TRBV10-3 and TRBJ1-5; 8 bases match TRBD1. This CDR3 has 16 amino acids. V gave up 3 bases and J gave up 4 bases; unmatched junction bases: 8. CDR1 ENHRY and CDR2 SYGVKD come from the germline V gene. Here the CDR3 DNA reads TGTGCCATCAGTGACCCACAGGGGGAGGGGAATCAGCCCCAGCATTTT. Translation gives CAISDPQGEGNQPQHF.

The rearrangement uses TRBV5-1 and TRBJ1-5; 12 bases match TRBD1. The CDR3 has 19 amino acids. CDR1 and CDR2 from the germline V gene are SGHRS and YFSETQ. V dropped 5 bases and J dropped 0; count of bases not matched to a gene: 12. The DNA for the CDR3 is TGCGCCAGCAGACCCGGGACAGGGGGCGTTATGGATAGCAATCAGCCCCAGCATTTT. Residues: CASRPGTGGVMDSNQPQHF.

The sample holds one count of this clone. The J gene is TRBJ2-3, the V gene TRBV27; 12 bases are a match to TRBD2. Trimming at V came to 6 bases and at J to 0 bases, leaving 7 bases not matched to a gene. The CDR3 totals 17 residues. Germline CDR1 reads MNHEY; CDR2 reads SMNVEV (reference sequence). In DNA form, the CDR3 reads TGTGCCAGCAGCCTTACTAGCGGGAGGACCAGCACAGATACGCAGTATTTT. Translating gives CASSLTSGRTSTDTQYF.

The genes are TRBV5-8 and TRBJ2-5; D perhaps matches TRBD1 (5 bases). The CDR3 is made up of 16 amino acids. V was pared by 1 base and J by 0 bases, with 13 bases between. Germline V gives CDR1 SGHTS, CDR2 YDEGEE. The CDR3 nucleotides are TGTGCCAGCAGCTTGCAGGACACTCTGCACCAAGAGACCCAGTACTTC. This encodes CASSLQDTLHQETQYF.

This rearrangement joins TRBV30 to TRBJ1-1; D is undetermined. The V gene's germline CDR1 is GTSNPN and CDR2 SVGIG (reference sequence). Trimming cost V 1 base and J 1 base, with 4 bases left between them. The length of the CDR3 is 12 residues. CDR3 sequence: CAWSDGNTEAFF. CDR3 nucleotides: TGTGCCTGGAGTGACGGGAACACTGAAGCTTTCTTT.

The J gene is TRBJ2-3, the V gene TRBV9; 7 bases fit TRBD2. V lost 0 bases, J lost 6 bases, and 4 bases stayed unmatched. The CDR3 is 14 amino acids. Germline V CDR1 and CDR2: SGDLS, YYNGEE. CDR3 amino acids: CASSVEAGADTQYF. CDR3 bases: TGTGCCAGCAGCGTAGAGGCGGGAGCTGATACGCAGTATTTT.